These 32 T cell receptor beta chains share one sample of origin, sequenced in a study of shared clonotypes between healthy human individuals. CD45RO-negative cells were positively selected for CCR7, leaving out terminally differentiated effector memory CD45RA+ cells. Measured with immunoSEQ multiplex PCR; TCRdb has only the in-frame clones, and not every one. The sample lists roughly 2.1 million clones; about 93% were seen once. The sequencing sample was made of naive CD8+ T cells from PBMCs. Receptor source: a man younger than 35 in good health. Some clones in this sample may be carry-over from other donors' samples.

The chain combines TRBV28 with TRBJ1-2; 7 bases are a match to TRBD1. V dropped 2 bases and J dropped 6; count of bases not matched to a gene: 3. Looked up from germline, CDR1 is MDHEN and CDR2 is SYDVKM. This CDR3 contains 13 residues. CDR3 sequence (DNA): TGTGCCAGCAGTTTACCACAGGGGAATGGCTACACCTTC. Its translation: CASSLPQGNGYTF.

The rearrangement links TRBV27 to TRBJ2-5, with TRBD1 identical over 8 bases. The germline CDR1 and CDR2 sequences are MNHEY and SMNVEV (reference sequence). The CDR3 totals 17 residues. Germline trimming cut 1 base from V and 0 bases from J; bases unmatched to any gene: 7. CDR3: CASSLLNRGMYQETQYF. The CDR3 nucleotides are TGTGCCAGCAGTTTATTGAACAGGGGGATGTACCAAGAGACCCAGTACTTC.

The gene calls are TRBV28 and TRBJ2-2; D might be TRBD1 (5 bases). Germline-derived CDR1 and CDR2 are MDHEN and SYDVKM. V was shortened by 3 bases and J by 7 bases, with 15 bases between the two germline ends. The CDR3 is made up of 15 amino acids. CDR3 DNA: TGTGCCAGCAGTTTTTGGATAGGGGTTCACGGGGAGCTGTTTTTT. Translating gives CASSFWIGVHGELFF.

The chain couples TRBV27 to TRBJ2-1; D is uncertain. In germline, CDR1 is MNHEY, CDR2 SMNVEV (reference sequence). Between the trimmed V and J ends, which lost 8 bases and 0 bases, there was a span of 14 bases. This CDR3 is 15 amino acids long. The CDR3 loop reads CASGPNPSSYNEQFF. The DNA for the CDR3 is TGTGCCAGCGGACCTAACCCGAGCTCCTACAATGAGCAGTTCTTC.

This clone was found once. This chain uses TRBV5-1 with TRBJ2-1, with 7 bases matching TRBD1. J gave up 14 bases and V 8 bases, and 19 bases lay outside the gene matches. The CDR3 sequence is 14 residues long. Germline CDR1 is SGHRS and CDR2 is YFSETQ. The CDR3 here is CARRADFRQGVEFF. CDR3 coding DNA: TGCGCCAGGCGGGCGGATTTCCGACAGGGAGTGGAGTTCTTC.

The chain combines TRBV7-2 with TRBJ2-2; D is unclear. The V gene lost 10 bases and the J gene lost 0 bases, with 18 bases spanning the gap. Germline assignment: CDR1 SGHTA and CDR2 FQGNSA. The CDR3 sequence is 16 residues long. The CDR3 loop reads CATALNSDANTGELFF. The CDR3 DNA sequence: TGTGCCACCGCTTTGAACTCCGACGCGAACACCGGGGAGCTGTTTTTT.

The chain has TRBV5-1 and TRBJ2-7; TRBD2 matches at 8 bases. CDR3 length: 16 amino acids. From germline, CDR1 is SGHRS and CDR2 YFSETQ. Trimming removed 0 bases from V and 3 bases from J; junction bases left unmatched: 8. The chain's CDR3 is CASSLARGGTLYEQYF. For the CDR3, the DNA is TGCGCCAGCAGCTTGGCCCGGGGGGGAACCCTCTACGAGCAGTACTTC.

The CDR3 is CASSLGSPGGANVLTF. The CDR3 DNA reads TGTGCCAGCAGCTTGGGCTCCCCTGGAGGGGCCAACGTCCTGACTTTC. The V call is TRBV13, the J call TRBJ2-6; no reliable D call. The CDR3 sequence is 16 residues long. Germline V CDR1 and CDR2: PRHDT, FYEKMQ (reference sequence). V was clipped by 3 bases and J by 4 bases, with 13 bases between them.

J is TRBJ2-7 and V is TRBV7-4; TRBD1 agrees at 10 bases. V dropped 5 bases and J dropped 8; count of bases not matched to a gene: 3. Looked up from germline, CDR1 is SGHVT and CDR2 is SQSDAQ. This CDR3 is built from 12 residues. CDR3 nucleotide sequence: TGTGCCAGCAGCAAGACAGGGGGCAAGCAGTACTTC. Its protein product is CASSKTGGKQYF.

The V gene is TRBV6-5, the J gene TRBJ2-7, with 8 bases fitting TRBD2. CDR1 is MNHEY and CDR2 is SVGAGI in the germline V gene. V shed 6 bases, J shed 5 bases, and the junction held 3 bases outside the gene matches. The CDR3 length is 12 residues. The CDR3 nucleotides read TGTGCCAGCAGCCCGGGGGGGAACGAGCAGTACTTC. Translating it yields CASSPGGNEQYF.

The V call is TRBV5-1, the J call TRBJ1-4, with 10 nucleotides matching TRBD1. CDR3 size: 17 residues. The V segment lost 4 bases and the J segment 4 bases; nucleotides outside the gene matches: 10. Germline V gene data show CDR1 as SGHRS and CDR2 as YFSETQ. DNA of the CDR3: TGCGCCAGCAGCGGGCCCGGGACAGGGGACGGTAATGAAAAACTGTTTTTT. This translates into CASSGPGTGDGNEKLFF.

The chain combines TRBV27 with TRBJ2-1, with D perhaps TRBD1 (5 bases). The CDR3 is made up of 15 amino acids. Germline CDR1 MNHEY, CDR2 SMNVEV (reference sequence). Trimming removed 2 bases at V and 9 bases at J, with 17 bases between. CDR3 bases: TGTGCCAGCAGTTTAAGTGCCGGACAACACACTGAGCAGTTCTTC. Translated, it gives CASSLSAGQHTEQFF.

The gene calls are TRBV11-2 and TRBJ2-1; D is unclear. This CDR3 region has 12 residues. Germline V CDR1 and CDR2: SGHAT, FQNNGV. V shed 4 bases and J shed 15 bases, with 16 bases lying between them. The CDR3 region has the DNA TGTGCCAGCAGCTCCCGCCCCATTGTTGCGTTCTTC. This gives the protein CASSSRPIVAFF.

The chain joins TRBV7-9 to TRBJ1-1; a possible D gene is TRBD1 (5 bases). Trimming pared 3 bases from V and 5 bases from J, leaving 16 bases between. The CDR3 extends over 15 amino acids. CDR1 is SEHNR and CDR2 is FQNEAQ in the germline V gene (reference sequence). CDR3 in amino acids: CASSLGDLGGTEAFF. CDR3 bases: TGTGCCAGCAGCTTGGGGGACCTAGGAGGGACTGAAGCTTTCTTT.

The chain combines TRBV28 with TRBJ2-2, with D maybe TRBD1 (6 bases). The germline V and J ends were trimmed by 9 bases and 7 bases, with 9 bases remaining between them. This CDR3 has 11 amino acids. From germline, CDR1 is MDHEN and CDR2 SYDVKM. The CDR3 sequence: CASQGFGELFF. For the CDR3, the DNA is TGTGCCAGTCAGGGGTTCGGGGAGCTGTTTTTT. The complete variable domain, with remaining parts taken from reference TRBV28 and TRBJ2-2, reads DVKVTQSSRYLVKRTGEKVFLECVQDMDHENMFWYRQDPGLGLRLIYFSYDVKMKEKGDIPEGYSVSREKKERFSLILESASTNQTSMYLCASQGFGELFFGEGSRLTVL.

The gene calls are TRBV2 and TRBJ2-1; D gene uncertain. Germline V gene lookup returns CDR1 SNHLY and CDR2 FYNNEI. The CDR3 has 13 amino acids. V shed 8 bases and J shed 2 bases, with 10 bases lying between them. The chain's CDR3 is CASGRIAYNEQFF. The CDR3 DNA reads as TGTGCCAGCGGCAGGATTGCCTACAATGAGCAGTTCTTC.

This clone appeared a single time. The J gene is TRBJ2-2, the V gene TRBV7-6; TRBD2 aligns across 9 bases. Germline values: CDR1 SGHVS, CDR2 FNYEAQ. CDR3 length: 16 residues. Germline trimming cut 2 bases from V and 5 bases from J; bases unmatched to any gene: 6. The CDR3 protein is CASSLFVSGSTGELFF. The CDR3 DNA is TGTGCCAGCAGCTTATTTGTTAGCGGGAGTACCGGGGAGCTGTTTTTT.

In the case of this clone: Different DNA sequences within this sample yield the same CDR3. J is TRBJ2-1 and V is TRBV28, with D perhaps TRBD1 or TRBD2 (5 bases each). V dropped 3 bases and J dropped 2 bases, with 8 bases sitting between them. The length of the CDR3 is 14 residues. Germline V CDR1 and CDR2: MDHEN, SYDVKM. CDR3 nucleotide sequence: TGTGCCAGCAGTTTTGGGGGTCCCTACAATGAGCAGTTCTTC. Its translation: CASSFGGPYNEQFF.

This clone has just one count. The sample contains more than one DNA sequence encoding this CDR3. The V call is TRBV19, the J call TRBJ1-1; D might be TRBD1 (5 bases). Trimming took 5 bases from V and 4 from J, leaving 11 bases between them. The CDR3 covers 13 residues. Germline lookup yields CDR1 LNHDA and CDR2 SQIVND (reference sequence). The CDR3 nucleotides read TGTGCCAGTAGTTCCCCCGGGGGCACTGAAGCTTTCTTT. Translated, it gives CASSSPGGTEAFF.

The rearrangement uses TRBV27 and TRBJ2-6; 7 positions match TRBD2. Germline CDR1 is MNHEY and CDR2 is SMNVEV (reference sequence). CDR3 length equals 17 residues. The V segment lost 4 bases and the J segment 4 bases; nucleotides outside the gene matches: 10. The CDR3 DNA sequence: TGTGCCAGCAGTTCGTCGGCGGGAGTCCCCGGGGCCAACGTCCTGACTTTC. This sequence encodes CASSSSAGVPGANVLTF.

In DNA form, the CDR3 reads TGTGCCATCAGTGAGTCGGGTCGATCTGAAGCTTTCTTT. Its translation is CAISESGRSEAFF. This chain joins TRBV10-3 and TRBJ1-1; D unclear. The CDR3 extends over 13 amino acids. Germline values: CDR1 ENHRY, CDR2 SYGVKD. Trimming removed 0 bases at V and 6 bases at J, with 8 bases between.

The rearrangement links TRBV4-1 to TRBJ2-1, with a weak D call TRBD2 (6 bases). The V end lost 4 bases, the J end lost 9 bases, and 13 bases lay between the germline ends. Looked up from germline, CDR1 is MGHRA and CDR2 is YSYEKL. The CDR3 length is 13 residues. CDR3 loop: CASSPRLVGEQFF. The CDR3 region has the DNA TGCGCCAGCAGCCCCCGACTAGTAGGTGAGCAGTTCTTC.

The chain combines TRBV9 with TRBJ2-1; TRBD2 aligns across 8 bases. V shed 0 bases, J shed 4 bases, and the junction held 6 bases outside the gene matches. The CDR3 is 16 amino acids. Germline CDR1 SGDLS, CDR2 YYNGEE. The CDR3 sequence: CASSVEAGGGYNEQFF. The CDR3 coding sequence is TGTGCCAGCAGCGTAGAGGCGGGGGGAGGTTACAATGAGCAGTTCTTC.

The chain links TRBV29-1 to TRBJ2-3; a weak D match, TRBD1 (6 bases). Germline loops: CDR1 SQVTM, CDR2 ANQGSEA. The CDR3 has 13 amino acids. The germline V and J ends were trimmed by 4 bases and 2 bases, with 10 bases remaining between them. This CDR3 is CSVVNRDTDTQYF. CDR3 nucleotide sequence: TGCAGCGTTGTAAACAGGGACACAGATACGCAGTATTTT.

The chain uses TRBV7-6 and TRBJ2-7; 7 bases fit TRBD2. CDR1 and CDR2 from the germline V gene are SGHVS and FNYEAQ. This CDR3 has 16 amino acids. After removal of 0 bases from V and 7 bases from J, the junction contained 12 bases not matched to a gene. In DNA, the CDR3 is TGTGCCAGCAGCTTAGCCTCTGGGGGAGGGCCATCGGAGCAGTACTTC. Translation: CASSLASGGGPSEQYF.

The J gene is TRBJ1-1, the V gene TRBV2; 9 nucleotides agree with TRBD1. V lost 0 bases, J lost 5 bases, and 10 bases stayed unmatched. Germline V gives CDR1 SNHLY, CDR2 FYNNEI. The CDR3 is 17 residues long. CDR3 coding DNA: TGTGCCAGCAGTGAAGCGCCAGGACAGGGGCGGTGGACTGAAGCTTTCTTT. Translation gives CASSEAPGQGRWTEAFF.

The chain links TRBV7-9 to TRBJ2-7; no firm D call. This CDR3 contains 13 residues. V was pared by 3 bases and J by 4 bases, with 10 bases between. Germline CDR1 SEHNR, CDR2 FQNEAQ (reference sequence). The chain's CDR3 is CASSFQVVYEQYF. CDR3 in DNA: TGTGCCAGCAGCTTTCAGGTAGTTTACGAGCAGTACTTC.

This clone has just one count. This chain uses TRBV4-1 with TRBJ2-5; 9 bases agree with TRBD1. Germline trimming cut 5 bases from V and 10 bases from J; bases unmatched to any gene: 14. Looked up from germline, CDR1 is MGHRA and CDR2 is YSYEKL. The CDR3 length is 15 residues. The CDR3 DNA reads TGCGCCAGCAGCTATAGGGGGACAGGGCCCCATGTCCAGTACTTC. Amino acid sequence: CASSYRGTGPHVQYF.

The chain uses TRBV5-4 and TRBJ1-5; D unresolved. Trimming stripped 4 bases from V and 2 bases from J, with 10 bases between. The CDR3 runs 14 residues. Per the germline V gene, CDR1 is SGHNT and CDR2 is YYREEE (reference sequence). The CDR3 here is CASSPDLGNQPQHF. Here the CDR3 DNA reads TGTGCCAGCAGCCCCGACCTAGGCAATCAGCCCCAGCATTTT. The whole variable domain, remainder taken from reference TRBV5-4 and TRBJ1-5, is ETGVTQSPTHLIKTRGQQVTLRCSSQSGHNTVSWYQQALGQGPQFIFQYYREEENGRGNFPPRFSGLQFPNYSSELNVNALELDDSALYLCASSPDLGNQPQHFGDGTRLSIL.

This rearrangement joins TRBV9 to TRBJ1-2, with unresolved D. Germline lookup yields CDR1 SGDLS and CDR2 YYNGEE. The CDR3 is made up of 14 amino acids. The V end was cut by 4 bases, the J end by 5 bases, with 15 bases between. The DNA of the CDR3 is TGTGCCAGCAGCCCAGATAACTCTTTTTATGGCTACACCTTC. As protein: CASSPDNSFYGYTF.

The V and J genes are TRBV27 and TRBJ2-1; perhaps TRBD1 as D (5 bases). The length of the CDR3 is 14 residues. Germline CDR1 reads MNHEY; CDR2 reads SMNVEV (reference sequence). V gave up 6 bases and J gave up 6 bases, with 15 bases separating them. CDR3 DNA sequence: TGTGCCAGCAGAACCCAGGGAAAGAGCAATGAGCAGTTCTTC. Protein product: CASRTQGKSNEQFF.

Concerning this clone itself: Other DNA sequences within the sample encode an identical CDR3. The gene calls are TRBV15 and TRBJ2-7; unclear D gene. The CDR3 spans 12 residues. Deletions cut 6 bases from V and 1 base from J, with 7 bases between. The germline V gene encodes CDR1 LNHNV and CDR2 YYDKDF (reference sequence). In nucleotides, the CDR3 is TGTGCCACCAGTTCGGCTTCCTACGAGCAGTACTTC. As protein: CATSSASYEQYF.